This T cell receptor beta chain was identified in a study of blood T cell repertoires in COVID-19. At the level of the study: Spain, Italy and the United States supplied samples that represented acute and convalescent COVID-19. Sample material is recorded as cDNA or gDNA derived from T cells, B-cell-depleted T cells, or PBMCs.

CDR1 and CDR2 (germline): ENHRY, SYGVKD. This CDR3 spans 17 amino acids. Between the trimmed V and J ends, which lost 2 bases and 0 bases, there was a span of 11 bases. Original processing notes: Estimated nucleated cell counts came from reference gene primer amplification. Profiled with immunoSEQ multiplex PCR; TCRdb holds only in-frame clones, not every one. V and J calls and clone size follow that table, whereas D and trimming were derived from the DNA. The sample has around 250,000 clones; around four fifths are singletons. The receptor's source is a middle-aged man with active or convalescent COVID-19. V gene TRBV10-3 combines with J gene TRBJ1-6; D gene unclear. Sequencing input: peripheral blood. The CDR3 nucleotides are TGTGCCATCAGTGAGAATGTCGGGAACTCCTATAATTCACCCCTCCACTTT. The encoded protein is CAISENVGNSYNSPLHF.